A single sample is the source of the 7 T cell receptor beta chains below, sequenced in a study of regulatory dendritic cells for organ transplantation. Measured with immunoSEQ multiplex PCR; TCRdb has only the in-frame clones, and not every one. Of about 38,000 clones in the sample, under 95% were seen once. Input material: naive CD8+ T cells from blood. Subset denoted: CD45RA+ naive T cells. The source of these receptors is a human donor in good health.

The V call is TRBV9, the J call TRBJ1-2; D not certain. Germline-derived CDR1 and CDR2 are SGDLS and YYNGEE. CDR3 length equals 13 residues. Trimming shortened V by 2 bases and J by 5 bases, and 10 bases separated the two germline ends. Written as DNA, the CDR3 is TGTGCCAGCAGCGTTAGCAATGCTTATGGCTACACCTTC. It yields the protein CASSVSNAYGYTF. The complete variable domain, with remaining parts taken from reference TRBV9 and TRBJ1-2, reads DSGVTQTPKHLITATGQRVTLRCSPRSGDLSVYWYQQSLDQGLQFLIQYYNGEERAKGNILERFSAQQFPDLHSELNLSSLELGDSALYFCASSVSNAYGYTFGSGTRLTVV.

The rearrangement uses TRBV9 and TRBJ2-5, with TRBD2 as a possible D gene (6 bases). Germline V CDR1 and CDR2: SGDLS, YYNGEE. Between the trimmed V and J ends, which lost 2 bases and 5 bases, there was a span of 16 bases. The CDR3 sequence is 15 residues long. The CDR3 reads CASSVSGDGGETQYF. The CDR3 bases are TGTGCCAGCAGCGTGTCTGGTGATGGGGGGGAGACCCAGTACTTC.

The chain couples TRBV9 to TRBJ1-4; D gene uncertain. Trimming pared 8 bases from V and 4 bases from J, leaving 9 bases between. The CDR3 runs 12 residues. Germline V gene lookup returns CDR1 SGDLS and CDR2 YYNGEE. The CDR3 nucleotides read TGTGCCAGTGGACCGGGTAATGAAAAACTGTTTTTT. Translated: CASGPGNEKLFF.

DNA for the CDR3: TGTGCCAGCAGCTCGCCCAAGGGGTCAGCTGAAGCTTTCTTT. Encoded protein: CASSSPKGSAEAFF. This chain joins TRBV5-8 and TRBJ1-1; D perhaps matches TRBD1 (5 bases). The ends were cut back, 3 bases at V and 6 bases at J, with 15 bases in the middle. This CDR3 region has 14 residues. Looked up from germline, CDR1 is SGHTS and CDR2 is YDEGEE.

The chain is built from TRBV28 and TRBJ1-4; the D gene is possibly TRBD1 (5 bases). Germline CDR1 MDHEN, CDR2 SYDVKM. This CDR3 is built from 14 residues. The ends were cut back, 6 bases at V and 3 bases at J, with 11 bases in the middle. The DNA of the CDR3 is TGTGCCAGCAGGCTGACAGTTTCTAATGAAAAACTGTTTTTT. The encoded protein is CASRLTVSNEKLFF.

CDR3 coding DNA: TGTGCCAGCAGCCTAGCGGGAGGGGGCTCCTACGAGCAGTACTTC. Translating it yields CASSLAGGGSYEQYF. The chain carries TRBV13 and TRBJ2-7, with 12 bases fitting TRBD2. The germline CDR1 and CDR2 sequences are PRHDT and FYEKMQ (reference sequence). V lost 5 bases, J lost 0 bases, and 2 bases stayed unmatched. The CDR3 contains 15 residues.

Points on this clone: The same CDR3 also results from other DNA sequences found in this sample. V usage is TRBV13 and J usage is TRBJ2-7, with 9 bases matching TRBD1. V lost 5 bases and J lost 3; bases outside the gene matches: 8. The CDR3 is 15 amino acids. CDR1 and CDR2 from the germline V gene are PRHDT and FYEKMQ (reference sequence). The CDR3 is CASSPGGQGFYEQYF. The DNA for the CDR3 is TGTGCCAGCAGCCCCGGCGGACAGGGGTTCTACGAGCAGTACTTC.